Below, 5 T cell receptor beta chains from the same sample are listed, as sequenced in a study of blood T cell repertoires in COVID-19. Sequencing was performed with immunoSEQ multiplex PCR; in TCRdb, only in-frame clones are kept and a portion is missing. The sample carries over 200,000 clones, 80% to 85% recorded once. The sample taken for sequencing was peripheral blood. Every receptor here comes from a man aged 40-49 years with acute or convalescent COVID-19.

This chain links TRBV7-3 with TRBJ1-1, with D perhaps matching TRBD1 (6 bases). CDR3 length: 13 amino acids. V was clipped by 5 bases and J by 4 bases, with 11 bases between them. Germline CDR1 is SGHTA and CDR2 is FQGTGA. CDR3 coding DNA: TGTGCCAGCAGCCGCAGGGGTTCCACTGAAGCTTTCTTT. The encoded protein is CASSRRGSTEAFF.

The gene calls are TRBV27 and TRBJ2-7, with 9 bases aligning to TRBD1. V gave up 6 bases and J gave up 5 bases; unmatched junction bases: 5. The CDR3 length is 13 residues. Germline V gene lookup returns CDR1 MNHEY and CDR2 SMNVEV (reference sequence). The CDR3 protein is CASRYRGRNEQYF. The CDR3 DNA follows: TGTGCCAGCAGATACAGGGGGCGTAACGAGCAGTACTTC.

The chain uses TRBV6-5 and TRBJ2-5; D is uncertain. CDR3 size: 14 residues. With 0 bases removed from V and 7 bases from J, the gap between germline ends came to 12 bases. Germline lookup yields CDR1 MNHEY and CDR2 SVGAGI. The CDR3 DNA follows: TGTGCCAGCAGTTACTCTTCTGCCTCGGTGACCCAGTACTTC. This translates into CASSYSSASVTQYF.

This clone was detected once. This rearrangement joins TRBV25-1 to TRBJ1-4; a weak D match, TRBD1 (6 bases). The germline gives CDR1 MGHDK, CDR2 SYGVNS. Between the trimmed V and J ends, which lost 1 base and 8 bases, there was a span of 11 bases. This CDR3 is 14 amino acids long. Written as DNA, the CDR3 is TGTGCCAGCAGTGAATCAGGGGATAGGGAAAAACTGTTTTTT. It codes for CASSESGDREKLFF.

This sequence joins TRBV6-6 and TRBJ1-5, with TRBD1 as a possible D gene (5 bases). There are 14 residues in the CDR3. In germline, CDR1 is MNHNY, CDR2 SVGAGI (reference sequence). V lost 8 bases and J 2 bases, leaving 13 bases between the germline ends. The chain's CDR3 is CASGGIVGNQPQHF. In DNA form, the CDR3 reads TGTGCCAGCGGGGGGATAGTTGGCAATCAGCCCCAGCATTTT.